Listed here are 8 T cell receptor beta chains from one sample, sequenced in a study of control samples from healthy donors and cancer patients (dated by TCRdb to about 2020). The library was obtained by the immunoSEQ multiplex PCR assay. TCRdb re-hosts the immuneACCESS table, in-frame sequences only. Its copies lack some clones; in the studies checked, an unresolved V gene accounts for under half of them, and the cause for the rest is not known. Present in this sample are about 130,000 clones, around nine tenths of which were seen just once. The top ten constitute roughly 7.8% of the sample. Sequencing input: PBMCs. The receptors were sampled from a man between 50 and 59 years old with head and neck cancer.

The V call is TRBV7-9, the J call TRBJ2-1; D is undetermined. Germline V gene data show CDR1 as SEHNR and CDR2 as FQNEAQ (reference sequence). The CDR3 sequence is 11 residues long. The germline V and J ends were trimmed by 2 bases and 7 bases, with 3 bases remaining between them. The CDR3 region has the DNA TGTGCCAGCAGCTTAACAAATGAGCAGTTCTTC. Translated, it gives CASSLTNEQFF.

Notes on this clone: One end of the junction varies from germline; a read error may be responsible. Here the CDR3 reads CASSLDRDYHNEQFF. Written as DNA, the CDR3 is TGTGCTAGCAGCCTCGACCGGGACTACCACAATGAGCAGTTCTTC. The rearrangement links TRBV7-7 to TRBJ2-1, with 7 positions matching TRBD2. Germline V gives CDR1 SSHAT, CDR2 FNYEAQ (reference sequence). The CDR3 loop spans 15 amino acids.

The rearrangement uses TRBV30 and TRBJ1-1; no reliable D call. The CDR3 is 12 amino acids. The germline V gene encodes CDR1 GTSNPN and CDR2 SVGIG (reference sequence). V dropped 0 bases and J dropped 7 bases, with 9 bases sitting between them. The chain's CDR3 is CAWSVLVVEAFF. The CDR3 bases are TGTGCCTGGAGTGTACTCGTCGTTGAAGCTTTCTTT.

This chain joins TRBV27 and TRBJ2-7; no definite D call. The V gene lost 4 bases and the J gene lost 0 bases, with 13 bases spanning the gap. The CDR3 contains 15 residues. The germline gives CDR1 MNHEY, CDR2 SMNVEV (reference sequence). The CDR3 DNA reads TGTGCCAGCAGTTGGTCTAATGGACCCTCCTACGAGCAGTACTTC. This sequence encodes CASSWSNGPSYEQYF.

The chain links TRBV24-1 to TRBJ2-7; 10 bases map to TRBD2. Germline CDR1 reads KGHDR; CDR2 reads SFDVKD. CDR3 length equals 16 residues. Trimming removed 2 bases from V and 0 bases from J; junction bases left unmatched: 3. CDR3: CATSDSGTSVSYEQYF. CDR3 DNA sequence: TGTGCCACCAGTGATTCCGGGACTAGCGTCTCCTACGAGCAGTACTTC.

The chain uses TRBV6-2 or TRBV6-3 and TRBJ2-2; 13 bases agree with TRBD2. CDR3 length equals 18 residues. Looked up from germline, CDR1 is MNHEY and CDR2 is SVGEGT. V lost 6 bases to trimming and J lost 8 bases; unmatched junction nucleotides: 15. CDR3 coding DNA: TGTGCCAGCAGCCCCATCCGGACTAGCGGGAGTATGATGGGGGAGCTGTTTTTT. It translates to CASSPIRTSGSMMGELFF.

V and J are TRBV7-6 and TRBJ2-2, with 10 bases fitting TRBD1. CDR3 length equals 15 residues. In germline, CDR1 is SGHVS, CDR2 FNYEAQ. Trimming cost V 4 bases and J 5 bases; bases outside gene matches: 4. The CDR3 DNA follows: TGTGCCAGCAGCTCGACAGGGGGCTGGACCGGGGAGCTGTTTTTT. Translating it yields CASSSTGGWTGELFF.

This rearrangement joins TRBV4-2 to TRBJ2-5; the D gene is possibly TRBD2 (5 bases). Trimming removed 3 bases at V and 2 bases at J, with 13 bases between. The CDR3 runs 15 residues. CDR1 LGHNA and CDR2 YNFKEQ come from the germline V gene. The CDR3 nucleotides read TGTGCCAGCAGCCAGTTTCCCGGGATGCAAGAGACCCAGTACTTC. Translating it yields CASSQFPGMQETQYF.